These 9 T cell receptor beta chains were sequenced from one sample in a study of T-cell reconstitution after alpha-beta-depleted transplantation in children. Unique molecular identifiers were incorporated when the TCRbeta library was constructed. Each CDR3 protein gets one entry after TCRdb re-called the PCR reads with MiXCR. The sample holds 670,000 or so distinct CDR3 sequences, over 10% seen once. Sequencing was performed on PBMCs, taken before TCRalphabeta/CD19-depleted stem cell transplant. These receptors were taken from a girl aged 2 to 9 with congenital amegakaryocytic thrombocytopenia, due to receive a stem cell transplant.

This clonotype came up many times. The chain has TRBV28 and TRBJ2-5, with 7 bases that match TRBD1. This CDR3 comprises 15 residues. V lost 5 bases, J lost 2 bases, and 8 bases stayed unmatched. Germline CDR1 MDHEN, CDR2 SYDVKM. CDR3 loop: CASSARQGAQETQYF. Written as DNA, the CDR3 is TGTGCCAGCAGTGCACGACAGGGAGCTCAAGAGACCCAGTACTTC. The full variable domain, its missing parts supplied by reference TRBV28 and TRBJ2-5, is DVKVTQSSRYLVKRTGEKVFLECVQDMDHENMFWYRQDPGLGLRLIYFSYDVKMKEKGDIPEGYSVSREKKERFSLILESASTNQTSMYLCASSARQGAQETQYFGPGTRLLVL.

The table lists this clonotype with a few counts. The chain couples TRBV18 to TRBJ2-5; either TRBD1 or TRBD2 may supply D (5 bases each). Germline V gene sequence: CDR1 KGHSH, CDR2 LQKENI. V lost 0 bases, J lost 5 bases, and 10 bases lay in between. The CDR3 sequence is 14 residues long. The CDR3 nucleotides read TGTGCCAGCTCACCACCCGGGACGAGGGAGACCCAGTACTTC. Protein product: CASSPPGTRETQYF.

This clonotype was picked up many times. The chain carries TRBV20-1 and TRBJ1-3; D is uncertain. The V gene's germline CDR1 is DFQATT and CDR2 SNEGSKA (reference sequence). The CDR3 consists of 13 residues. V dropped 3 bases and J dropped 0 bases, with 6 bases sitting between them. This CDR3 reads CSARVASGNTIYF. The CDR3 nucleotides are TGCAGTGCTAGGGTGGCCTCTGGAAACACCATATATTTT.

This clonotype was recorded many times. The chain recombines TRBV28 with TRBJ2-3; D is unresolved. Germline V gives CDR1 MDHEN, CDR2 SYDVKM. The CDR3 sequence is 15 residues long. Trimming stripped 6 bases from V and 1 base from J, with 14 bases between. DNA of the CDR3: TGTGCCAGCAGCCCCGCGTTATATCGCACAGATACGCAGTATTTT. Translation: CASSPALYRTDTQYF.

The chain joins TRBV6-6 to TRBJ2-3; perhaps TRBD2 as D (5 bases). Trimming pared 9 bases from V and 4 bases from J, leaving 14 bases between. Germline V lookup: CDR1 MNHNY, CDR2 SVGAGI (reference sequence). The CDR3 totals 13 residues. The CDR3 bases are TGTGCCAGTTTCCGGGGTGGAGCAGATACGCAGTATTTT. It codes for CASFRGGADTQYF.

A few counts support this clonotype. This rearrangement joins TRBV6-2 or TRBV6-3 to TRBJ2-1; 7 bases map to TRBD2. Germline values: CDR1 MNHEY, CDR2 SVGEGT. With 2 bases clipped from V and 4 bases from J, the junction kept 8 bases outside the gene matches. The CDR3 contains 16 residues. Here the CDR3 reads CASSYVPAGQYNEQFF. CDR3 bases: TGTGCCAGCAGTTACGTTCCAGCGGGGCAGTACAATGAGCAGTTCTTC.

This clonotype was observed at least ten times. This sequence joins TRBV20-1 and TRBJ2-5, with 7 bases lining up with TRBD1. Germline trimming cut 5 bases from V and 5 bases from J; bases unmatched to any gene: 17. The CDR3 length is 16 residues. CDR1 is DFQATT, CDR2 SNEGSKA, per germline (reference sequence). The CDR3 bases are TGCAGTGCTCGGCTGATCCGGGACAGAGAGTTGGAGACCCAGTACTTC. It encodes CSARLIRDRELETQYF.

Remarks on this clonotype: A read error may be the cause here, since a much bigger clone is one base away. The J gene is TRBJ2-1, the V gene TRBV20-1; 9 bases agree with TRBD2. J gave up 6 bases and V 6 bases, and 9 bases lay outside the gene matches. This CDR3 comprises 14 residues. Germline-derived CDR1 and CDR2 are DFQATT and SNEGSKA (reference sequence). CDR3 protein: CSAPRGTSTNEQFF. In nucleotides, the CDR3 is TGCAGTGCCCCCCGCGGGACTAGCACCAATGAGCAGTTCTTC.

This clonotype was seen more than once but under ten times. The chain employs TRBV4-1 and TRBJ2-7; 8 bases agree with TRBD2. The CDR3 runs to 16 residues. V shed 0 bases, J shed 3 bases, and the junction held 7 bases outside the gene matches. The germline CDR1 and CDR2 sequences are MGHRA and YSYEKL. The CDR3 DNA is TGCGCCAGCAGCCAAGATTTAGCGGGGAGAAACTACGAGCAGTACTTC. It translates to CASSQDLAGRNYEQYF.